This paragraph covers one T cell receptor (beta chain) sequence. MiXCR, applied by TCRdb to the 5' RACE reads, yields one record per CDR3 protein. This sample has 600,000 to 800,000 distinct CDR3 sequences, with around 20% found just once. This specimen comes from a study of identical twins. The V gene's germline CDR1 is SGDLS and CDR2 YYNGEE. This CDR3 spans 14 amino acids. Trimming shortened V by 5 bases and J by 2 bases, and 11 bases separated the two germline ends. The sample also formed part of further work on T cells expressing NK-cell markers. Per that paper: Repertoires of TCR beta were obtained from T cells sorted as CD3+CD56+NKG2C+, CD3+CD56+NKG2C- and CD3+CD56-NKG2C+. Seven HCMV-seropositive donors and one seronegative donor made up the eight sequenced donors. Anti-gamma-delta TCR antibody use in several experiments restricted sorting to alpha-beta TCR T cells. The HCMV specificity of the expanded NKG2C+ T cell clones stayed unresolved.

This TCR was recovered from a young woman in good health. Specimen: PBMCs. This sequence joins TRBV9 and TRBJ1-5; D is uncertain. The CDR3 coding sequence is TGTGCCAGCAGTTATGGACCGGGCAATCAGCCCCAGCATTTT. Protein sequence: CASSYGPGNQPQHF.